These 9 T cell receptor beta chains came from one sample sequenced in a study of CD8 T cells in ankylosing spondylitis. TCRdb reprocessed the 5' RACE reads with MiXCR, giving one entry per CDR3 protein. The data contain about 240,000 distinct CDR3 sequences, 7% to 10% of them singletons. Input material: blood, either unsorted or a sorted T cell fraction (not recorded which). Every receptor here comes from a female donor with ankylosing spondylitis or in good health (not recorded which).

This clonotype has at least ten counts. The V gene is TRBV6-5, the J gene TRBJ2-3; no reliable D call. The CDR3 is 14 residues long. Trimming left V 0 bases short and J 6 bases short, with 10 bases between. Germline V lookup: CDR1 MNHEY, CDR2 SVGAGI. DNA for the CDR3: TGTGCCAGCAGTTACTCGGGGAATGGGGATACGCAGTATTTT. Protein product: CASSYSGNGDTQYF.

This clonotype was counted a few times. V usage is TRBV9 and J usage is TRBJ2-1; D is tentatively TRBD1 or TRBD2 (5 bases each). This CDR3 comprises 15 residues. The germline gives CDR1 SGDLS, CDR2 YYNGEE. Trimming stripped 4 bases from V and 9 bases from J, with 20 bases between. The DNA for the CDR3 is TGTGCCAGCAGCAAACACGGGGACCAAGCAGGTGAGCAGTTCTTC. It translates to CASSKHGDQAGEQFF.

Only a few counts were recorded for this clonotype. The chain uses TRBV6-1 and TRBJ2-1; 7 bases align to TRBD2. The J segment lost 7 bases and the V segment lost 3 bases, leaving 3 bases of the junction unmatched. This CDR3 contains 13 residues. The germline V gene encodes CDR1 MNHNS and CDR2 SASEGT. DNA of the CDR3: TGTGCCAGCAGTGATTGGGGGGGAAATGAGCAGTTCTTC. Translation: CASSDWGGNEQFF.

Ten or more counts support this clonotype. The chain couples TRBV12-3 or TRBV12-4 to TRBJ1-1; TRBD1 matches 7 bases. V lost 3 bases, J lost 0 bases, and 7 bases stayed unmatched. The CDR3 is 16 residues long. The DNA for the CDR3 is TGTGCCAGCAGTTTGTGGGTAGGGGGCTTGAACACTGAAGCTTTCTTT. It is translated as CASSLWVGGLNTEAFF.

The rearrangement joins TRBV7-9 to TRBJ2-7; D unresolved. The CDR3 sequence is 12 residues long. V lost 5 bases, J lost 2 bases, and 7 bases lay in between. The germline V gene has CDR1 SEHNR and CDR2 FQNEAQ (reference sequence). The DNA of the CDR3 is TGTGCCAGCAGCCGCCCGCCCTACGAGCAGTACTTC. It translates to CASSRPPYEQYF.

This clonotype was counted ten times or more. CDR3 DNA: TGCAGCGTTGAATTGTGGGACAGGGTCGAAGCTTTCTTT. Its protein is CSVELWDRVEAFF. This rearrangement joins TRBV29-1 to TRBJ1-1; 9 bases align to TRBD1. Germline V CDR1 and CDR2: SQVTM, ANQGSEA. The V gene end was trimmed by 2 bases and the J gene end by 8 bases; junction bases not matched to a gene: 6. This CDR3 comprises 13 residues.

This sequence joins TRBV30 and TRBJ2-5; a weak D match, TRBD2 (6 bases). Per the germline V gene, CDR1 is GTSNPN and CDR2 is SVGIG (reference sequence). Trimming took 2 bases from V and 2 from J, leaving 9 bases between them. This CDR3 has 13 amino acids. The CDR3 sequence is CAWSRGRQETQYF. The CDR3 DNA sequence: TGTGCCTGGAGTCGAGGGAGGCAAGAGACCCAGTACTTC.

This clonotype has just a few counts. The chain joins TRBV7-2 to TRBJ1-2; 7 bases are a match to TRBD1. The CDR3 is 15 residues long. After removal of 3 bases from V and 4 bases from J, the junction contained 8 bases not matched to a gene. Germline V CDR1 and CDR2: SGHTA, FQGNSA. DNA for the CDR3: TGTGCCAGCAGCTTCTACCTGGGACAGCCCTATGGCTACACCTTC. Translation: CASSFYLGQPYGYTF.

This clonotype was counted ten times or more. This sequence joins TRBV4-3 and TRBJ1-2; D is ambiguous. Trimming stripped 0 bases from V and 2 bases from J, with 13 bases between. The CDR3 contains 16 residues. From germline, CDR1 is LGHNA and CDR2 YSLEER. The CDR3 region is CASSQDAGGLNYGYTF. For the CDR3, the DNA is TGCGCCAGCAGCCAAGACGCAGGAGGGTTGAACTATGGCTACACCTTC.